What follows are 3 T cell receptor beta chains derived from one specimen sequenced in a study of blood T cell repertoires in COVID-19 (dated by TCRdb to the early 2020s). Receptor amplification or capture employed the immunoSEQ multiplex PCR assay. The immuneACCESS repertoire file appears here via TCRdb, limited to in-frame rearrangements. These files lack a portion of the clones; in checked studies, under half of the deficit traces to unresolved V genes, and the cause of the others is not known. For this sample there are a few hundred thousand clones; 75% to 90% appear just once. The ten biggest clones cover around 2.2% of the sample. The sample consisted of peripheral blood. The origin of the receptors is a man aged 25-45 years who had recovered from COVID-19.

The chain couples TRBV7-6 to TRBJ2-7, with 8 bases lining up with TRBD1. Germline CDR1 reads SGHVS; CDR2 reads FNYEAQ. V trimming: 5 bases; J trimming: 6 bases; junction bases outside the gene matches: 6. The CDR3 is 13 amino acids. CDR3 DNA: TGTGCCAGCAGCCACAGAGACAGGGGCGAGCAGTACTTC. This encodes CASSHRDRGEQYF.

This clone was picked up one time. The V call is TRBV6-5, the J call TRBJ2-5; possible D gene TRBD1, 6 bases. Germline V lookup: CDR1 MNHEY, CDR2 SVGAGI. The germline V and J ends were trimmed by 7 bases and 5 bases, with 11 bases remaining between them. CDR3 length: 12 residues. DNA for the CDR3: TGTGCCAGCAAAACAGGGCCCGAGACCCAGTACTTC. Its translation is CASKTGPETQYF.

V usage is TRBV5-5 and J usage is TRBJ2-7, with unresolved D. Germline V gene lookup returns CDR1 SGHKS and CDR2 YYEKEE (reference sequence). The CDR3 covers 15 residues. The V end lost 2 bases, the J end lost 2 bases, and 14 bases lay between the germline ends. The CDR3 is CASSFEFHSPYEQYF. DNA of the CDR3: TGTGCCAGCAGCTTTGAATTCCACAGCCCCTACGAGCAGTACTTC. The full variable domain, rest sourced from reference TRBV5-5 and TRBJ2-7, is DAGVTQSPTHLIKTRGQQVTLRCSPISGHKSVSWYQQVLGQGPQFIFQYYEKEERGRGNFPDRFSARQFPNYSSELNVNALLLGDSALYLCASSFEFHSPYEQYFGPGTRLTVT.